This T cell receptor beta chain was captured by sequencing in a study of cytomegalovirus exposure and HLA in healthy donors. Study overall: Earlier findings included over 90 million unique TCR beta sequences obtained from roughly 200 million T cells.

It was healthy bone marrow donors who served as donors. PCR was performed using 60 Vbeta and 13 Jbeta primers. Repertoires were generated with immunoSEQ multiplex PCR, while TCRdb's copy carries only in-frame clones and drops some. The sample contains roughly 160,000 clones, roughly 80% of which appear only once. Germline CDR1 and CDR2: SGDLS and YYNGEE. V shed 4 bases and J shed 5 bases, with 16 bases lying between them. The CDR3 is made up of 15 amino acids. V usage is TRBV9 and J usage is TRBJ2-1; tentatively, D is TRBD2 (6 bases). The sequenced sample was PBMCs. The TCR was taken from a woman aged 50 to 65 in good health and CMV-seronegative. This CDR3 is CASSPLWGVDNEQFF. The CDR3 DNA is TGTGCCAGCAGCCCACTTTGGGGGGTCGACAATGAGCAGTTCTTC.